These T cell receptor beta chains were read from a single sample in a study of blood T cell repertoires in COVID-19. Method: immunoSEQ multiplex PCR; TCRdb's copy keeps in-frame clones and lacks some. This table holds tens of thousands of clones, approximately 90% found once. The sample was peripheral blood. The receptors were gathered from a human donor in a cohort sampled during active COVID-19. The CDR3 runs from the conserved cysteine through the conserved F or W. The order of the fields is V gene, clone size, J gene, D gene, CDR3 DNA, CDR3 protein. D genes are given only for firm matches. The listing skips clone size in some rows; elsewhere it reads once, few, many or a size class.

V: TRBV5-8
size: NA
J: TRBJ1-5
D: NA
DNA: TGTGCCAGCAGCTCTGGACTCCCCCGGGGGCCCCAGCATTTT
CDR3: CASSSGLPRGPQHF

V: TRBV7-9
size: NA
J: TRBJ2-7
D: NA
DNA: TGTGCCAGCAGCGTCGCCTACGAGCAGTACTTC
CDR3: CASSVAYEQYF

V: TRBV18
size: NA
J: TRBJ1-1
D: NA
DNA: TGTGCCAGCTCGGAACAGGGAAGGAACACTGAAGCTTTCTTT
CDR3: CASSEQGRNTEAFF

V: TRBV6-2/TRBV6-3
size: NA
J: TRBJ1-4
D: NA
DNA: TGTGCCAGCAGACCTCCGGGACTGAATAATGAAAAACTGTTTTTT
CDR3: CASRPPGLNNEKLFF

V: TRBV11-2
size: once
J: TRBJ2-1
D: NA
DNA: TGTGCCAGCAGTTCATTTACAGGTTTTGTGGGTAATGAGCAGTTCTTC
CDR3: CASSSFTGFVGNEQFF

V: TRBV18
size: once
J: TRBJ2-2
D: NA
DNA: TGTGCCAGCTCACCGGGAGCCAACACCGGGGAGCTGTTTTTT
CDR3: CASSPGANTGELFF

V: TRBV10-3
size: NA
J: TRBJ1-1
D: NA
DNA: TGTGCCATAGGCCGGGGAAACACTGAAGCTTTCTTT
CDR3: CAIGRGNTEAFF

V: TRBV7-2
size: NA
J: TRBJ2-7
D: TRBD2
DNA: TGTGCCAGCAGCTTAGTGGCTAGCGGGAGGGCCCTTAGCGAGCAGTACTTC
CDR3: CASSLVASGRALSEQYF

V: TRBV25-1
size: NA
J: TRBJ1-1
D: NA
DNA: TGTGCCAGCAGTGGGAGGGGTATGAACACTGAAGCTTTCTTT
CDR3: CASSGRGMNTEAFF

V: TRBV9
size: NA
J: TRBJ2-5
D: TRBD2
DNA: TGTGCCAGCAGCGGGTATTTGGGAGGGCCAGAGACCCAGTACTTC
CDR3: CASSGYLGGPETQYF

V: TRBV3-1/TRBV3-2
size: NA
J: TRBJ2-1
D: NA
DNA: TGTGCCAGCAGCCAAGGATCTGAGTACAATGAGCAGTTCTTC
CDR3: CASSQGSEYNEQFF

V: TRBV7-6
size: NA
J: TRBJ2-7
D: NA
DNA: TGTGCCAGCAGCTTAGTCCCGTCCTACGAGCAGTACTTC
CDR3: CASSLVPSYEQYF

V: TRBV3-1/TRBV3-2
size: NA
J: TRBJ2-7
D: NA
DNA: TGTGCCAGCAGCCAAGATGACAGGTACGAGCAGTACTTC
CDR3: CASSQDDRYEQYF

V: TRBV6-6
size: NA
J: TRBJ1-3
D: NA
DNA: TGTGCCAGCAGACCACAGGGATCTGGAAACACCATATATTTT
CDR3: CASRPQGSGNTIYF

V: TRBV5-1
size: NA
J: TRBJ1-4
D: TRBD1
DNA: TGCGCCAGCAGCCTCAACCCGACAGGGTCTAATGAAAAACTGTTTTTT
CDR3: CASSLNPTGSNEKLFF

V: TRBV29-1
size: NA
J: TRBJ2-3
D: NA
DNA: TGCAGCGTTGACCGGGGAGATACGCAGTATTTT
CDR3: CSVDRGDTQYF

V: TRBV7-2
size: NA
J: TRBJ1-1
D: NA
DNA: TGTGCCAGCAGCTTATTGGGGGCGGCGAACACTGAAGCTTTCTTT
CDR3: CASSLLGAANTEAFF

V: TRBV5-1
size: NA
J: TRBJ2-1
D: NA
DNA: TGCGCCAGCAGCAATGTGGGGGGTGAGCAGTTCTTC
CDR3: CASSNVGGEQFF

V: TRBV4-2
size: NA
J: TRBJ2-3
D: TRBD2
DNA: TGTGCCAGCAGCCAGAGCCCAGCGGGAGGGAGCACAGATACGCAGTATTTT
CDR3: CASSQSPAGGSTDTQYF

V: TRBV7-9
size: NA
J: TRBJ2-5
D: NA
DNA: TGTGCCAGCGGGGGGGGGCTGCCCCAAGAGACCCAGTACTTC
CDR3: CASGGGLPQETQYF

V: TRBV9
size: NA
J: TRBJ1-3
D: NA
DNA: TGTGCCAGCAGCGTAGGGGGCGTCTCTGGAAACACCATATATTTT
CDR3: CASSVGGVSGNTIYF

V: TRBV6-5
size: once
J: TRBJ2-4
D: NA
DNA: TGTGCCAGCAGTTACTCGAGGGGGGGCAGCATTCAGTACTTC
CDR3: CASSYSRGGSIQYF